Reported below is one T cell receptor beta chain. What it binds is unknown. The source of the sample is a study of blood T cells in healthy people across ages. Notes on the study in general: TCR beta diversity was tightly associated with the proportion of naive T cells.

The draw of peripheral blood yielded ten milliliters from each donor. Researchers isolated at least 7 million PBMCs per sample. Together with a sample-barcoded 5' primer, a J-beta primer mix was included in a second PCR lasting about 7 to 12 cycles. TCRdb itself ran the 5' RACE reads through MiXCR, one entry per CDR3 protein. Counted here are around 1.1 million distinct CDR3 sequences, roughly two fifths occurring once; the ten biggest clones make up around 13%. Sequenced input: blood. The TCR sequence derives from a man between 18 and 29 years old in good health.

The CDR3 sequence: CASSQEGGMGADTQYF. The CDR3 DNA reads TGTGCCAGCAGCCAAGAGGGAGGGATGGGCGCAGATACGCAGTATTTT. V gene TRBV14 combines with J gene TRBJ2-3; TRBD2 agrees at 7 bases. The J segment lost 4 bases and the V segment lost 0 bases, leaving 7 bases of the junction unmatched. CDR1 SGHDN and CDR2 FVKESK come from the germline V gene. The CDR3 length is 16 residues. Full variable domain (rest looked up from reference TRBV14 and TRBJ2-3): EAGVTQFPSHSVIEKGQTVTLRCDPISGHDNLYWYRRVMGKEIKFLLHFVKESKQDESGMPNNRFLAERTGGTYSTLKVQPAELEDSGVYFCASSQEGGMGADTQYFGPGTRLTVL.